This is a list of T cell receptor beta chains from one sample in a study of blood T cell repertoires in COVID-19. Generated by immunoSEQ multiplex PCR, the TCRdb table keeps only in-frame clones and is missing some. The table shows under 150,000 clones, with 75% to 90% occurring only once. Sequenced input: PBMCs or T cells enriched from blood (not recorded which). These receptors all stem from a middle-aged man in a cohort exposed to, infected with or recovered from COVID-19 (not recorded which). The CDR3 runs from the conserved cysteine through the conserved F or W. The D gene is left open where the match is weak. Clone size appears in some rows only: once, few, many, or a class for an expanded clone.

V gene,clone size,J gene,D gene,CDR3 protein,CDR3 DNA
TRBV9,many,TRBJ2-1,.,CASSPAEGRHEQFF,TGTGCCAGCAGCCCAGCGGAGGGGAGGCATGAGCAGTTCTTC
TRBV5-1,.,TRBJ2-3,TRBD2,CASSLPSGINTDTQYF,TGCGCCAGCAGCTTGCCTAGCGGGATTAATACAGATACGCAGTATTTT
TRBV18,.,TRBJ2-7,TRBD1,CASSPGTVYEQYF,TGTGCCAGCTCACCAGGGACAGTCTACGAGCAGTACTTC
TRBV28,.,TRBJ2-1,TRBD2,CASSRLAGTVNEQFF,TGTGCCAGCAGTCGACTAGCGGGAACCGTGAATGAGCAGTTCTTC
TRBV25-1,.,TRBJ2-5,.,CASSEYGGGGETQYF,TGTGCCAGCAGTGAATATGGGGGGGGCGGGGAGACCCAGTACTTC
TRBV5-5,.,TRBJ2-5,TRBD1,CASSSGTGVQETQYF,TGTGCCAGCAGCTCCGGGACAGGGGTGCAAGAGACCCAGTACTTC
TRBV30,.,TRBJ2-2,.,CAWRGGGTANTGELFF,TGTGCCTGGAGAGGAGGCGGGACCGCGAACACCGGGGAGCTGTTTTTT
TRBV7-9,.,TRBJ1-1,.,CASSLALREGAFF,TGTGCCAGCAGCTTAGCGTTACGAGAGGGAGCTTTCTTT
TRBV6-2/TRBV6-3,.,TRBJ2-7,TRBD2,CASSEDPSGWGEQYF,TGTGCCAGCAGTGAGGATCCTAGCGGATGGGGCGAGCAGTACTTC
TRBV18,.,TRBJ1-1,.,CASSPTGMNTEAFF,TGTGCCAGCTCACCAACGGGAATGAACACTGAAGCTTTCTTT
TRBV4-1,.,TRBJ2-3,.,CASSQDRGSSTDTQYF,TGCGCCAGCAGCCAAGATCGAGGCAGTAGCACAGATACGCAGTATTTT
TRBV4-3,.,TRBJ1-6,.,CASRRAGSHSPLHF,TGCGCCAGCAGAAGAGCAGGTTCACATTCACCCCTCCACTTT
TRBV7-8,.,TRBJ2-5,TRBD2,CASSPEASGVGVPQETQYF,TGTGCCAGCAGCCCCGAAGCTAGCGGGGTTGGGGTCCCTCAAGAGACCCAGTACTTC
TRBV28,.,TRBJ2-2,.,CASSFRGMNTGELFF,TGTGCCAGCAGTTTCCGCGGGATGAACACCGGGGAGCTGTTTTTT
TRBV5-4,.,TRBJ1-6,.,CASSPVSSGARVSPLHF,TGTGCCAGCAGCCCCGTATCTTCTGGGGCCAGGGTCTCACCCCTCCACTTT
TRBV7-2,.,TRBJ2-5,.,CASSPKETQYF,TGTGCCAGCAGCCCCAAAGAGACCCAGTACTTC
TRBV5-1,many,TRBJ2-5,TRBD2,CASSLVLAGEETQYF,TGCGCCAGCAGCTTGGTGCTAGCGGGAGAAGAGACCCAGTACTTC
TRBV24-1,.,TRBJ2-5,.,CATSDLEATWETQYF,TGTGCCACCAGTGATCTTGAGGCAACTTGGGAGACCCAGTACTTC
TRBV5-4,once,TRBJ1-5,TRBD1,CASSNWMGGGGLNSNQPQHF,TGTGCCAGCAGCAATTGGATGGGCGGAGGGGGCCTTAATAGCAATCAGCCCCAGCATTTT
TRBV6-1,.,TRBJ2-3,.,CASSEVAGRPQYF,TGTGCCAGCAGTGAAGTGGCGGGACGTCCGCAGTATTTT
TRBV7-9,.,TRBJ2-4,.,CASSYSPGINIQYF,TGTGCCAGCAGCTATTCCCCAGGGATCAACATTCAGTACTTC
TRBV9,.,TRBJ2-5,.,CASSAQGRIQETQYF,TGTGCCAGCAGCGCACAGGGGAGGATTCAAGAGACCCAGTACTTC
TRBV13,few,TRBJ2-7,TRBD1,CASSAPGQGGYEQYF,TGTGCCAGCAGCGCGCCGGGACAGGGGGGCTACGAGCAGTACTTC
TRBV14,.,TRBJ1-6,.,CASSRFPEGPNSPLHF,TGTGCCAGCAGCCGCTTTCCGGAGGGCCCCAATTCACCCCTCCACTTT
TRBV6-5,.,TRBJ2-7,TRBD2,CASKRGAYEQYF,TGTGCCAGCAAGCGGGGGGCTTACGAGCAGTACTTC
TRBV28,.,TRBJ1-1,.,CASRRVSYNEAFF,TGTGCCAGCAGGCGGGTTTCGTACAATGAAGCTTTCTTT
TRBV12-3/TRBV12-4,.,TRBJ1-1,TRBD1,CASMSGGVREAFF,TGTGCCAGCATGTCAGGGGGCGTCCGGGAAGCTTTCTTT